A selection of T cell receptor beta chains follows, all from one sample in a study of human T cells and chemical hapten exposure. TCRdb processed the RACE reads anew with MiXCR; each CDR3 protein has one entry. The data hold a few hundred thousand distinct CDR3 sequences, with about 5% observed a single time. Material: whole blood, obtained in connection with sensitization to the hapten diphenylcyclopropenone (DPC). The receptors were gathered from a young woman with alopecia areata. Some clones in this sample may be carry-over from other donors' samples. Each CDR3 is given with its conserved first and last residue. The D gene is left open where the match is weak. Clone size is given for some rows only: seen once, a few or many times, or a class if the clone is expanded.

abundance: many
v_gene: TRBV12-3/TRBV12-4
d_gene: TRBD1
j_gene: TRBJ2-7
CDR3nt: TGTGCCAGCAGTGATCCGGGACAGGGCCACGAGCAGTACTTC
CDR3aa: CASSDPGQGHEQYF

abundance: few
v_gene: TRBV2
d_gene: TRBD2
j_gene: TRBJ2-5
CDR3nt: TGTGCCAGCAGTGAAGCACTAGCGGGGCCTCAGGAGACCCAGTACTTC
CDR3aa: CASSEALAGPQETQYF

abundance: NA
v_gene: TRBV5-6
d_gene: NA
j_gene: TRBJ2-7
CDR3nt: TGTGCCAGCAGCCCTCCCATGGGGGCAGTTTCGGTCGAGCAGTACTTC
CDR3aa: CASSPPMGAVSVEQYF

abundance: many
v_gene: TRBV4-3
d_gene: NA
j_gene: TRBJ2-7
CDR3nt: TGCGCCAGCAGCCAAGAAACGGGATCCTATAACGAGCAGTACTTC
CDR3aa: CASSQETGSYNEQYF

abundance: many
v_gene: TRBV20-1
d_gene: NA
j_gene: TRBJ1-5
CDR3nt: TGCACGGGAGGTGGTGGCAATCAGCCCCAGCATTTT
CDR3aa: CTGGGGNQPQHF

abundance: few
v_gene: TRBV10-3
d_gene: NA
j_gene: TRBJ1-1
CDR3nt: TGTGCCATCAGGGCTGGCACTGAAGCTTTCTTT
CDR3aa: CAIRAGTEAFF

abundance: many
v_gene: TRBV4-3
d_gene: NA
j_gene: TRBJ1-6
CDR3nt: TGCGCCAGCAGCCAAGAAGACAGCTATAATTCACCCCTCCACTTT
CDR3aa: CASSQEDSYNSPLHF

abundance: NA
v_gene: TRBV18
d_gene: TRBD2
j_gene: TRBJ2-4
CDR3nt: TGTGCCAGCTCAACGATGCGGGACTATAAAAACATTCAGTACTTC
CDR3aa: CASSTMRDYKNIQYF

abundance: NA
v_gene: TRBV7-9
d_gene: NA
j_gene: TRBJ2-6
CDR3nt: TGTGCCAGCGGAATATCCGGGACACTGAGCTCTGGGGCCAACGTCCTGACTTTC
CDR3aa: CASGISGTLSSGANVLTF

abundance: NA
v_gene: TRBV2
d_gene: NA
j_gene: TRBJ2-3
CDR3nt: TGTGCCTGCCCGTGGCAGCTTCTCTCTGATACGCAGTATTTT
CDR3aa: CACPWQLLSDTQYF

abundance: NA
v_gene: TRBV10-3
d_gene: NA
j_gene: TRBJ2-1
CDR3nt: TGTGCCATCAGTGAGGGGCAGGGGGGATCCTACAATGAGCAGTTCTTC
CDR3aa: CAISEGQGGSYNEQFF

abundance: many
v_gene: TRBV20-1
d_gene: TRBD2
j_gene: TRBJ2-7
CDR3nt: TGCAGTGCTAGAGCCGGCGGGGGGCCCTACGAGCAGTACTTC
CDR3aa: CSARAGGGPYEQYF

abundance: many
v_gene: TRBV4-2
d_gene: NA
j_gene: TRBJ1-1
CDR3nt: TGTGCCAGCAGCCCTCTTAATTTGGCAGAGAACACTGAAGCTTTCTTT
CDR3aa: CASSPLNLAENTEAFF

abundance: few
v_gene: TRBV5-1
d_gene: NA
j_gene: TRBJ2-1
CDR3nt: TGCGCCAGCAGCTGGTCCCTTACCCCCGACTACCTCCCAATGTTTTATTTCTTC
CDR3aa: CASSWSLTPDYLPMFYFF

abundance: many
v_gene: TRBV28
d_gene: TRBD1
j_gene: TRBJ2-7
CDR3nt: TGTGCCAGCAGAAGGACAGGGGGCAGGTACGAGCAGTACTTC
CDR3aa: CASRRTGGRYEQYF

abundance: few
v_gene: TRBV5-1
d_gene: TRBD1
j_gene: TRBJ1-2
CDR3nt: TGCGCCAGCAGACCGGACAGGGGGGCTAACTATGGCTACACCTTC
CDR3aa: CASRPDRGANYGYTF

abundance: few
v_gene: TRBV5-6
d_gene: NA
j_gene: TRBJ2-5
CDR3nt: TGTGCCAGCAGCTTCGTATCGAAGACAGGCGACCAAGAGACCCAGTACTTC
CDR3aa: CASSFVSKTGDQETQYF

abundance: once
v_gene: TRBV4-3
d_gene: NA
j_gene: TRBJ1-1
CDR3nt: TGCGCCAGCAGCCAAGACAGTCAGGCCCGGAACACTGAAGCTTTCTTT
CDR3aa: CASSQDSQARNTEAFF

abundance: many
v_gene: TRBV6-6
d_gene: NA
j_gene: TRBJ1-6
CDR3nt: TGTGCCAGCAGTTACGGGGCAGTTGATAATTCACCCCTCCACTTT
CDR3aa: CASSYGAVDNSPLHF

abundance: few
v_gene: TRBV7-9
d_gene: NA
j_gene: TRBJ2-1
CDR3nt: TGTGCCAGCAGTTTGTCGAGCACTTACAATGAGCAGTTCTTC
CDR3aa: CASSLSSTYNEQFF

abundance: few
v_gene: TRBV4-3
d_gene: NA
j_gene: TRBJ1-1
CDR3nt: TGCGCCAGCAGCCAACTCACGGAGAAGGGCACTGAAGCTTTCTTT
CDR3aa: CASSQLTEKGTEAFF

abundance: few
v_gene: TRBV4-3
d_gene: NA
j_gene: TRBJ1-1
CDR3nt: TGCGCCAGCAGCCAAGCAAGGGGCACTGAAGCTTTCTTT
CDR3aa: CASSQARGTEAFF

abundance: many
v_gene: TRBV18
d_gene: NA
j_gene: TRBJ1-6
CDR3nt: TGTGCCAGCTCACCAAGAGATTCACCCCTCCACTTT
CDR3aa: CASSPRDSPLHF